The clone carrying this T cell receptor (beta chain) appeared once. Antigen: not known. This specimen belongs to a study of cytomegalovirus exposure and HLA in healthy donors. Overall study results and limits: Association of a missense DCLRE1C variant with TCR beta V- and J-gene trimming was reported in a later analysis. Presence/absence analysis assumed near-uniform sequencing depth across donors. It emerged from a later analysis that several of the most significant clusters appeared to be linked to common viral pathogens.

The PCR ran on 60 Vbeta and 13 Jbeta primers. Repertoires were generated with immunoSEQ multiplex PCR, while TCRdb's copy carries only in-frame clones and drops some. The sample yields 150,000 to 200,000 clones, 70% to 90% seen once. J lost 5 bases, V lost 8 bases, and 20 bases had no gene match. Looked up from germline, CDR1 is GTSNPN and CDR2 is SVGIG (reference sequence). The CDR3 spans 17 residues. Sequencing input: PBMCs. This chain connects TRBV30 to TRBJ1-1; 10 bases line up with TRBD1. The TCR sequence derives from a man between 18 and 35 years old in good health and CMV-seropositive. The CDR3 protein is CAPRGGTGEGGPTEAFF. The CDR3 DNA is TGTGCCCCAAGGGGGGGGACAGGGGAAGGGGGTCCGACTGAAGCTTTCTTT.